This TCR beta chain was sequenced during a study of shared clonotypes between healthy human individuals (dated by TCRdb to 2018 to 2020). A note on the overall study: The cohort comprised two women and three men aged 18 to 49 years. For each donor, CD4 naive and CD4 memory were each run on three plates, CD8 naive on two plates, and CD8 memory on one plate. To increase sequencing depth and limit assay-specific biases, TCR repertoire library preparation and sequencing were carried out by different laboratories using diverse techniques. Between about 0.9 and 10 billion PBMCs per donor were obtained by leukapheresis. Blood TCR repertoires of five healthy adults were deeply sequenced to estimate repertoire size and the extent of clonotype sharing between individuals.

Overall study results and their limits: Compared with non-shared clonotypes, the clonotypes found in all four sorted-subset donors had higher generation probabilities. The small number of donors limited the genetic and exposure-history diversity represented. Sampling was restricted to blood, and TCR repertoires in tissues likely differ from the TCR repertoires found in blood. About 5% of naive CD4, 3.5% of naive CD8, roughly 2.4% of memory CD4, and around 0.42% of memory CD8 clonotypes were shared across a few donors. Pairwise subsampling indicated that sequencing depth was expected to affect the degree of clonotype sharing among donors. Naive subsets generally had larger estimated clonotype richness than memory subsets. Rarefaction of sorted-subset datasets indicated incomplete sequencing despite the large sequencing depth.

To note about this clone: What antigen it recognizes has not been identified. No much larger clonotype is one base removed from it; base qualities were not supplied.

Using the deep immunoSEQ assay, TCR CDR3 regions were amplified from genomic DNA by multiplex PCR. For each cell subset, the extracted genomic DNA was distributed evenly across all wells of several immunoSEQ 96-well plates, and each plate served as one replicate. For sorted subsets, each replicate PCR was loaded with 150 to 250 ng genomic DNA, equivalent to about 30,000 T cell genomes. The purified libraries were quantified using a Qubit 3.0 fluorometer, sized with a Bioanalyzer 2100, and then quantified again using the KAPA Library Quantification kit. Each immunoSEQ 96-well plate was sequenced on its own single-read 150-cycle Illumina NextSeq 550 flow cell. The source study handled its data this way. Because the immunoSEQ output included only junctional sequences and no quality scores, the filtering could not be the same as the filtering used for full-length reads. Sequences were annotated with PyIR, a Python wrapper for IgBLAST v1.9, using IMGT germline references to assign V/J genes and CDR3. Reads were filtered out if the reads had weak V/J assignments (E-value above 1e-6), no CDR3, stop codons, out-of-frame junctions, or ambiguous translated residues. V3J clonotypes were defined by identical inferred V gene, J gene, and CDR3 amino acid sequence. Percentage overlap between repertoires was calculated by dividing the number of shared unique clonotypes by the size of the smaller repertoire. RTK rarefaction, the Chao1 estimator, and Recon v2.1 estimates of unobserved clonotypes were used to assess repertoire richness. Generation probabilities for all TCRbeta clonotypes obtained by the gDNA method from a handful of donors were computed using OLGA. As stored in TCRdb, this immuneACCESS dataset retains in-frame rearrangements with V and J assigned. A fraction of the clones does not appear; measured against another copy, unresolved V genes explain less than half of the discrepancy, and the remainder lacks a known reason. V and J calls and clone size follow that table, whereas D and trimming were derived from the DNA. The sample table contains about 2 million clones; only one count was recorded for roughly 95% of them. The ten largest clonotypes hold 0.85% to 1.2% of the sample.

CD8 naive samples were CD45RO-negative cells positively selected for CCR7, giving a CD45RA+CCR7+ population that excluded TemRA cells. The donors were healthy, HIV-negative adults who had no recently reported acute infections or vaccinations. All donors were Caucasian adults living in Nashville, Tennessee, USA. After blood collection by leukapheresis, PBMCs were isolated using Ficoll-Histopaque density gradient centrifugation and then cryopreserved in the vapor phase of liquid nitrogen. Purity and quantity of every magnetically sorted T cell population were checked by analytical flow cytometry. From each sorted fraction, genomic DNA was isolated and quantified by UV absorbance on a Nanodrop 2000c. The trim is 1 base for V and 2 bases for J, with a gap of 12 bases between the germline ends. CDR1 and CDR2 are read off the germline V gene (reference sequence) as SEHNR and FQNEAQ. Inclusive of the bounding cysteine and phenylalanine, the CDR3 is 15 residues long. CDR3 DNA is the only sequence kept; it has 45 bases, read in frame from the first base.

The sequence links TRBV7-9 to TRBJ2-7, with the D call perhaps TRBD1 or TRBD2, as 5 bases match in each case. The source material was naive CD8+ T cells sorted from blood. Interpreted using the paper, the cell subset or site label stands for: CD45RA+CCR7+. This TCR was sampled from a man between 18 and 35 years old in good health. The DNA sequence is TGTGCCAGCAGCTTAGATGGGGACCCTACCTACGAGCAGTACTTC. Its protein product is CASSLDGDPTYEQYF.